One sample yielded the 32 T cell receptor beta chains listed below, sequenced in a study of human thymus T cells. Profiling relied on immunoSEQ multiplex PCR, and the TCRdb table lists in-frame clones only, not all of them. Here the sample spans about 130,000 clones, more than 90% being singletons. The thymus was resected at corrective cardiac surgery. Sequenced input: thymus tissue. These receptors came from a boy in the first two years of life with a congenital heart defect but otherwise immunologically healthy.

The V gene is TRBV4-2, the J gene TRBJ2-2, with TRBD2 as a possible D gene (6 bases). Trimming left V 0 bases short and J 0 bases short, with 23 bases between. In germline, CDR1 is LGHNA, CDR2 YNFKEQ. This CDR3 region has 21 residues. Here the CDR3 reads CASSQEEETLAPTSNTGELFF. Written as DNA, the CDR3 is TGTGCCAGCAGCCAAGAGGAGGAGACTCTAGCGCCTACCTCGAACACCGGGGAGCTGTTTTTT.

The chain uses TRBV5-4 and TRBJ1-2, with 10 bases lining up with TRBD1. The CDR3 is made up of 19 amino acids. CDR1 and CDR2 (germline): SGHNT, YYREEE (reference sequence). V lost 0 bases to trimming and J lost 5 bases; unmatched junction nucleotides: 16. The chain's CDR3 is CASSLVSRDRGLVGYGYTF. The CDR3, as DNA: TGTGCCAGCAGCTTGGTTTCTCGGGACAGGGGCTTAGTTGGGTATGGCTACACCTTC.

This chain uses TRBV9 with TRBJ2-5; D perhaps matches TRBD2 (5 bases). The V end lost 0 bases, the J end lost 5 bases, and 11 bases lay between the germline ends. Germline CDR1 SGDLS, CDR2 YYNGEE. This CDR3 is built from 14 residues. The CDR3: CASSVGGREETQYF. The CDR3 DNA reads TGTGCCAGCAGCGTAGGGGGTAGGGAGGAGACCCAGTACTTC.

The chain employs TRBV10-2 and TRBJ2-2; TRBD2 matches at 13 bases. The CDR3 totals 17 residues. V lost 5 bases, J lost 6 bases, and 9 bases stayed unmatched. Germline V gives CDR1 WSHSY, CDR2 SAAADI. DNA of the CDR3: TGCGCCAGCAGTTCAATCCGGACTAGCGGGGGATCCGGGGAGCTGTTTTTT. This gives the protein CASSSIRTSGGSGELFF.

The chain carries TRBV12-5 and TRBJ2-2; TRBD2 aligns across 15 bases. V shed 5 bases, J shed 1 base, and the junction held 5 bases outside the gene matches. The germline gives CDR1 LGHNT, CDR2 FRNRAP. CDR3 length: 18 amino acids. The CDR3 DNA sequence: TGTGCTAGTGGTCTTGGACTAGCGGGGGGGCTGAACACCGGGGAGCTGTTTTTT. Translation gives CASGLGLAGGLNTGELFF.

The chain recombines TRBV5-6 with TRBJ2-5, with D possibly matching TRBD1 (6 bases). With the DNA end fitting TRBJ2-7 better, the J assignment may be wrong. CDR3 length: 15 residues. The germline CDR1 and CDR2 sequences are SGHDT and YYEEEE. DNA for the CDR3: TGTGCCAGCAGCTTCCGAGACAGGTTAACCTACGAGCAGTACTTC. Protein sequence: CASSFRDRLTYEQYF.

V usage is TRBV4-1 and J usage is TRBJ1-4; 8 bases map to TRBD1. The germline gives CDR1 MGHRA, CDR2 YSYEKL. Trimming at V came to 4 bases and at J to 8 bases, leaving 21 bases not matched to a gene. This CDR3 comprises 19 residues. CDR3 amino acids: CASSPGQGMTRPLGEKLFF. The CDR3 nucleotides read TGCGCCAGCAGCCCCGGACAGGGAATGACGCGACCTCTGGGGGAAAAACTGTTTTTT.

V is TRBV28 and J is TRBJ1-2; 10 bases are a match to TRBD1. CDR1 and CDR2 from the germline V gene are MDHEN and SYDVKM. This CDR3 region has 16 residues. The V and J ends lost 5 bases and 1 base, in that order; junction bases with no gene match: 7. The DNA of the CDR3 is TGTGCCAGCAGTCTAGGGACAGGGGATATTAACTATGGCTACACCTTC. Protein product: CASSLGTGDINYGYTF.

The CDR3 DNA is TGTGCCATCAGTGATGGAAGGAGTGAGACCCAGTACTTC. This codes for CAISDGRSETQYF. The rearrangement joins TRBV10-3 to TRBJ2-5; D gene ambiguous. Germline lookup yields CDR1 ENHRY and CDR2 SYGVKD. This CDR3 is built from 13 residues. V was clipped by 3 bases and J by 5 bases, with 10 bases between them.

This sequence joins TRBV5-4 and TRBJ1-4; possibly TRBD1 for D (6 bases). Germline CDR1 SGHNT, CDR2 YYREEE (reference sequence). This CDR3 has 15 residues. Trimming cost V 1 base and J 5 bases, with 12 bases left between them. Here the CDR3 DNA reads TGTGCCAGCAGCTTGATGGGGGCTAGAAATGAAAAACTGTTTTTT. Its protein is CASSLMGARNEKLFF.

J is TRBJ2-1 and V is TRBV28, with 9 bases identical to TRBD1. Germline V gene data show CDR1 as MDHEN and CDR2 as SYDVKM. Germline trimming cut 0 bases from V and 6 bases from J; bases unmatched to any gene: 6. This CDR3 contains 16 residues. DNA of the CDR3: TGTGCCAGCAGTTTATGGAGACAGGGGGAACTCAATGAGCAGTTCTTC. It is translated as CASSLWRQGELNEQFF.

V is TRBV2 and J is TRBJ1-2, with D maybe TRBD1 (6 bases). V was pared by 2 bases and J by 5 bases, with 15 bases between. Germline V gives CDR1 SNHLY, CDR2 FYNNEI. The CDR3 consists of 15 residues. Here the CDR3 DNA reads TGTGCCAGCAGTGAATCCCGGGCAGGGGCGTATGGCTACACCTTC. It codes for CASSESRAGAYGYTF.

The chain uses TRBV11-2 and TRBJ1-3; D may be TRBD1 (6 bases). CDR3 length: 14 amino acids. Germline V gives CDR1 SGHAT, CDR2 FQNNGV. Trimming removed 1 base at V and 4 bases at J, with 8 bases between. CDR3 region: CASSLGQVGNTIYF. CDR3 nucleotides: TGTGCCAGCAGCTTAGGACAGGTCGGAAACACCATATATTTT.

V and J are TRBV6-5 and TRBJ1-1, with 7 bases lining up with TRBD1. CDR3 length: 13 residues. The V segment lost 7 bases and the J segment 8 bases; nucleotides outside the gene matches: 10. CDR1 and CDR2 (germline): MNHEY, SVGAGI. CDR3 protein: CASTLPGGEEAFF. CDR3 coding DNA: TGTGCCAGCACACTGCCAGGGGGGGAGGAAGCTTTCTTT.

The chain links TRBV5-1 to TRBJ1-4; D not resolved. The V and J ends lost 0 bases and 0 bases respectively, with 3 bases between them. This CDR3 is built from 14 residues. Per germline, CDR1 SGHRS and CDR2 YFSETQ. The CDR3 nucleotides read TGCGCCAGCAGCTTGGGGTCAACTAATGAAAAACTGTTTTTT. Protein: CASSLGSTNEKLFF.

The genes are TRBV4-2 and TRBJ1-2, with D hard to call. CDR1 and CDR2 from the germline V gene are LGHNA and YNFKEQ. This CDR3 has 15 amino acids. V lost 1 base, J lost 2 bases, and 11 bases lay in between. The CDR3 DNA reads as TGTGCCAGCAGCCAAGGAGGCACCAAAAACTATGGCTACACCTTC. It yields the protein CASSQGGTKNYGYTF.

CDR3: CASSQGRGRGECSEQFF. In DNA, the CDR3 is TGCGCCAGCAGCCAAGGACGGGGGCGGGGGGAATGTAGTGAGCAGTTCTTC. V usage is TRBV4-3 and J usage is TRBJ2-1, with 8 bases lining up with TRBD2. Germline-derived CDR1 and CDR2 are LGHNA and YSLEER. V lost 1 base to trimming and J lost 9 bases; unmatched junction nucleotides: 14. This CDR3 comprises 17 residues.

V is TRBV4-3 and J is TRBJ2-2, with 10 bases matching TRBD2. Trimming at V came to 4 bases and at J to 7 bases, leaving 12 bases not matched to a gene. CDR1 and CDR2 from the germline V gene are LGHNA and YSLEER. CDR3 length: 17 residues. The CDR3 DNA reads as TGCGCCAGCAGCCCTAGCCTAGCGGGGGATACCGGCGGGGAGCTGTTTTTT. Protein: CASSPSLAGDTGGELFF.

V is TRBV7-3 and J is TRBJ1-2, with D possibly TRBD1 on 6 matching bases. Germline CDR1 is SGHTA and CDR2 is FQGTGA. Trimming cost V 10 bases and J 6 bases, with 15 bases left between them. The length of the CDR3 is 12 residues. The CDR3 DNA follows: TGTGCCACCTACAGGGTTCAGCATGGCTACACCTTC. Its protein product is CATYRVQHGYTF.

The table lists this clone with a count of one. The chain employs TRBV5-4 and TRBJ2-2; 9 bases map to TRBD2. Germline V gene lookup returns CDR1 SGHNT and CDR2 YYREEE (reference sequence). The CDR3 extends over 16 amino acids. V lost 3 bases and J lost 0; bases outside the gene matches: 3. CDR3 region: CASSSVAGANTGELFF. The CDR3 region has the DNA TGTGCCAGCAGCTCAGTAGCGGGGGCGAACACCGGGGAGCTGTTTTTT. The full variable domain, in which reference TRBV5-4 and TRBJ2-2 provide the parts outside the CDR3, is ETGVTQSPTHLIKTRGQQVTLRCSSQSGHNTVSWYQQALGQGPQFIFQYYREEENGRGNFPPRFSGLQFPNYSSELNVNALELDDSALYLCASSSVAGANTGELFFGEGSRLTVL.

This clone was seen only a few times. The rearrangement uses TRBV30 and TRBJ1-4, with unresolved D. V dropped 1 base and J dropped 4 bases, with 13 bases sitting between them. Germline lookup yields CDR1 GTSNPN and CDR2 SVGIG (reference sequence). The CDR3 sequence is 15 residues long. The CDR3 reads CAWSAGGRLNEKLFF. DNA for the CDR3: TGTGCCTGGAGTGCAGGCGGACGGCTTAATGAAAAACTGTTTTTT.

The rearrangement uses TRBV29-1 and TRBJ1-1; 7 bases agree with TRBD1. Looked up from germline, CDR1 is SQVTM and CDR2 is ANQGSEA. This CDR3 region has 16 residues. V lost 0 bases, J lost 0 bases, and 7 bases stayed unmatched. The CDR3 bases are TGCAGCGTTGAAGACTGGGACAGAAAGATGAACACTGAAGCTTTCTTT. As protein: CSVEDWDRKMNTEAFF.

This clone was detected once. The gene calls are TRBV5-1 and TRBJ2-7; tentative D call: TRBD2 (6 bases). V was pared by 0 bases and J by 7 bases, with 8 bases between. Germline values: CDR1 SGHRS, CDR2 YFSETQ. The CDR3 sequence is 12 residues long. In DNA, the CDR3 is TGCGCCAGCAGCTTGGTACGGGGGGAGCAGTACTTC. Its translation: CASSLVRGEQYF.

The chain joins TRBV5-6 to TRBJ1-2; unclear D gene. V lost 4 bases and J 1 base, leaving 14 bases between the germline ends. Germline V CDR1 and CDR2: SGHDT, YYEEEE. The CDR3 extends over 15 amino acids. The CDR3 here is CASSPGLYGNYGYTF. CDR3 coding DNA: TGTGCCAGCAGCCCTGGTTTGTACGGTAACTATGGCTACACCTTC.

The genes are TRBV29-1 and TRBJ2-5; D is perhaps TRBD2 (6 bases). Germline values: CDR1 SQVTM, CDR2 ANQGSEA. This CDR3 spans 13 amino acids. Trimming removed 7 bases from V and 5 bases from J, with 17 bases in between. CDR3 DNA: TGCAGCGGAGGCACGGGACTCGGGGAGACCCAGTACTTC. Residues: CSGGTGLGETQYF.

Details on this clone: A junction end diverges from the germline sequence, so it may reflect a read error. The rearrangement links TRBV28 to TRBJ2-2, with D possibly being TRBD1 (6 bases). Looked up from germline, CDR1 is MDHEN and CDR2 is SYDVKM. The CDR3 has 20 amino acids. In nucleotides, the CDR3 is TGTGCCAGCAGTTTTATAGAACCTGATTCCGGGACAAAGAACACCGGGGAGCGGTTTTTT. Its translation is CASSFIEPDSGTKNTGERFF.

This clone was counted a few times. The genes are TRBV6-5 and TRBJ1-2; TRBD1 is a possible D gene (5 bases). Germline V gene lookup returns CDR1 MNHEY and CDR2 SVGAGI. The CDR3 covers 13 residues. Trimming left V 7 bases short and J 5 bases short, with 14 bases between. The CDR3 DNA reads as TGTGCCAGCACCGTGGGGAGGGGATATGGCTACACCTTC. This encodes CASTVGRGYGYTF.

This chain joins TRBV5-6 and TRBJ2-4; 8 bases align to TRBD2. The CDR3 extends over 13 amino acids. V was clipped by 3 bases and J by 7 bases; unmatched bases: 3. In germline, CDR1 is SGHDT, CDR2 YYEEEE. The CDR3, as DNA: TGTGCCAGCAGCTCGTCGGGAGGGAACATTCAGTACTTC. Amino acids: CASSSSGGNIQYF.

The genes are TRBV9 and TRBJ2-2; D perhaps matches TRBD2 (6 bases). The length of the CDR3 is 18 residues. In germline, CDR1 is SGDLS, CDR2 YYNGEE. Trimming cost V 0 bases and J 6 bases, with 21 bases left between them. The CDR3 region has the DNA TGTGCCAGCAGCGTAGATGGAGGGACGGGAGCTTTCTCCGGGGAGCTGTTTTTT. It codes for CASSVDGGTGAFSGELFF.

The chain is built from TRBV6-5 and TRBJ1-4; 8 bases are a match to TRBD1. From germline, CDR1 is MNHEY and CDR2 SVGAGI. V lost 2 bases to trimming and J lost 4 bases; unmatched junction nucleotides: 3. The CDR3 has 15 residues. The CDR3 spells CASSYGDRGNEKLFF. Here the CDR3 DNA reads TGTGCCAGCAGTTACGGAGACAGGGGTAATGAAAAACTGTTTTTT.

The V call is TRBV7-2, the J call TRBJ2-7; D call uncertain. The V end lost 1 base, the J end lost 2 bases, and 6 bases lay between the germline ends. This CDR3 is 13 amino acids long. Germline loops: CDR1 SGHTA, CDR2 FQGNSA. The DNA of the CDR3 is TGTGCCAGCAGCTTAGGGGAACCCTACGAGCAGTACTTC. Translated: CASSLGEPYEQYF.

In DNA, the CDR3 is TGTGCCAGCAGCCAAGGACGAGGCTCCTACAATGAGCAGTTCTTC. This encodes CASSQGRGSYNEQFF. This chain joins TRBV4-2 and TRBJ2-1, with D hard to call. The germline V gene encodes CDR1 LGHNA and CDR2 YNFKEQ. The CDR3 covers 15 residues. V was shortened by 1 base and J by 0 bases, with 7 bases between the two germline ends.